The T cell receptor beta chain under discussion was sequenced for a study of cytomegalovirus exposure and HLA in healthy donors. As regards this clone: Its antigen is as yet unknown.

Trimming removed 3 bases from V and 7 bases from J, with 21 bases in between. The CDR3 is 17 residues long. Germline V gene data show CDR1 as SGHVS and CDR2 as FQNEAQ. The study, taken as a whole, reports: Across donors, most TCRs were seen rarely, yet some public ones were widespread.

PCR used 60 Vbeta primers and 13 Jbeta primers. Source study methods: Some 9.9 million shared chains were among 65 million to 85 million unique TCR beta chains counted in a later analysis. Produced via immunoSEQ multiplex PCR; TCRdb's table is partial and in-frame only. The V and J calls and clone size come from that table; D and trimming were worked out from the DNA. Among about 140,000 clones listed, over 75% were seen once. J is TRBJ2-2 and V is TRBV7-8; perhaps TRBD1 as D (5 bases). Sequencing was done on a sample of PBMCs. The TCR was taken from a man aged 30-40 years in good health and CMV-seronegative. The CDR3 sequence is CASSFGPGQGQIGELFF. In DNA, the CDR3 is TGTGCCAGCAGCTTTGGGCCAGGGCAAGGTCAAATCGGGGAGCTGTTTTTT.